This TCR beta chain was identified in a study of cytomegalovirus exposure and HLA in healthy donors. PCR primers comprised 60 Vbeta and 13 Jbeta primers. Clones were read by immunoSEQ multiplex PCR, and TCRdb kept only the in-frame ones, dropping some. Among roughly 90,000 clones listed, roughly 70% were seen once. The CDR3 extends over 13 amino acids. Germline CDR1 is SGHRS and CDR2 is YFSETQ. The ends were cut back, 4 bases at V and 1 base at J, with 9 bases in the middle. The receptor was derived from a man aged 25 to 40 in good health and CMV-seropositive. The specimen sequenced was PBMCs. This rearrangement joins TRBV5-1 to TRBJ2-7; D gene uncertain. The CDR3 region has the DNA TGCGCCAGCAGCGGTACAGCATCCTACGAGCAGTACTTC. Translation: CASSGTASYEQYF.